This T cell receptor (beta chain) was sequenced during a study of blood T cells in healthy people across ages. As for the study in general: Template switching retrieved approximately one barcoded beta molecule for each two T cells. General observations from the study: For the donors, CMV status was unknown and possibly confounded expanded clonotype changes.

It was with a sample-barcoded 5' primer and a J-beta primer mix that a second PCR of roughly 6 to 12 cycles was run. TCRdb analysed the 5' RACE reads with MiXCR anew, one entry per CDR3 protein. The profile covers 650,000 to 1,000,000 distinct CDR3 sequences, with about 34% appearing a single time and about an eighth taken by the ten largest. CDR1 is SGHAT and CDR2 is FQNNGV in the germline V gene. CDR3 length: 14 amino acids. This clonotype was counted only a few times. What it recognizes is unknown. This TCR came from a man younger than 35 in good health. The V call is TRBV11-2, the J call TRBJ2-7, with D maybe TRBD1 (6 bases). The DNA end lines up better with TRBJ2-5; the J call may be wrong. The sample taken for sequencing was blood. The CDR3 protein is CASSLYREEETQYF. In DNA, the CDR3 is TGTGCCAGCAGCTTATACAGGGAAGAAGAGACCCAGTACTTC.